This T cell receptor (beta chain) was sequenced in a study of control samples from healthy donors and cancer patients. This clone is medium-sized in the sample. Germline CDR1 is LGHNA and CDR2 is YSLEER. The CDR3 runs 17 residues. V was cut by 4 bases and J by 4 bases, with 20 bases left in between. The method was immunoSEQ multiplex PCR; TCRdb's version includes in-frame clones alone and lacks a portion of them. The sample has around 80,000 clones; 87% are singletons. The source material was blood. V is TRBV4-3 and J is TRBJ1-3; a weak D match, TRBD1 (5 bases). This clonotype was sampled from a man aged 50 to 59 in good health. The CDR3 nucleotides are TGCGCCAGCAGCCCCGCAGGCCCCAGGGAGAAAGGAAACACCATATATTTT. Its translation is CASSPAGPREKGNTIYF.